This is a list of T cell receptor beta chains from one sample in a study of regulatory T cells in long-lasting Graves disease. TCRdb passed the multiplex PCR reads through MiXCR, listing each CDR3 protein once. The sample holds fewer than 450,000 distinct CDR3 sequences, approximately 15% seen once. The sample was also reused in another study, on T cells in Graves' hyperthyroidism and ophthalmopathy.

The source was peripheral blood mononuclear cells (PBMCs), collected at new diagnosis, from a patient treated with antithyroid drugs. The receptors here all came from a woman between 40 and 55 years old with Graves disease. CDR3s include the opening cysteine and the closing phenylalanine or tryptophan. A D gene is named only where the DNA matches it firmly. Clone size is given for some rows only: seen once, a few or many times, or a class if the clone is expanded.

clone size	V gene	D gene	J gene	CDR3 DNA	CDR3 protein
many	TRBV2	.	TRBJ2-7	TGTGCCAGCAGTAGAGACAGCTCGTACGAGCAGTACTTC	CASSRDSSYEQYF
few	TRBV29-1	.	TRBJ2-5	TGCAGCGTTCCGACGGGGCATACCCAGTACTTC	CSVPTGHTQYF
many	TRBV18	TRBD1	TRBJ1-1	TGTGCCAGCTCACCTTCGGGACAGGGGTTCACTGAAGCTTTCTTT	CASSPSGQGFTEAFF
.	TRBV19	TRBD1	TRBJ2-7	TGTGCCAGTAGTATCTTCGGGACAGTCTCCTACGAGCAGTACTTC	CASSIFGTVSYEQYF
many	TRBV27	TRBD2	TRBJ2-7	TGTGCCAGCGGGCTAGCGGGAGCATTCACCTACGAGCAGTACTTC	CASGLAGAFTYEQYF
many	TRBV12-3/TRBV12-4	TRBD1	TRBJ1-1	TGTGCCAGCAGTCCTTCAGGGGGGGTCACTGAAGCTTTCTTT	CASSPSGGVTEAFF
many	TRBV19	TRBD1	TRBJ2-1	TGTGCCAGTAGTACCCCGGGACAGGGCTACAATGAGCAGTTCTTC	CASSTPGQGYNEQFF
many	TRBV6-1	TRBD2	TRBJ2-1	TGTGCCAGCAGTGAACAGGTTGGAACTAGCGATGAGCAGTTCTTC	CASSEQVGTSDEQFF
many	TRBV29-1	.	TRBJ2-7	TGCAGCGGAACAACCTCGGACTCCTACGAGCAGTACTTC	CSGTTSDSYEQYF
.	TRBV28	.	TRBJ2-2	TGTGCCAGCAGGAGCTTGGGGGTCACCGGGGAGCTGTTTTTT	CASRSLGVTGELFF
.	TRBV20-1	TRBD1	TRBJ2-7	TGCAGTGCTAGCTCTTCAGGGGGCAGTGGCTACGAGCAGTACTTC	CSASSSGGSGYEQYF
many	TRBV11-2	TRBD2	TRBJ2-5	TGTGCCAGCAGCTTAGGGGTAGCGGGAGGGCCCCAAGAGACCCAGTACTTC	CASSLGVAGGPQETQYF
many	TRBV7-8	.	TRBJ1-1	TGTGCCAGCAGCTTAGTCGGGGCCGGCACTGAAGCTTTCTTT	CASSLVGAGTEAFF
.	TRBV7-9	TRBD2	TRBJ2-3	TGTGCCAGCAGCCCTACTAGCGGGAGGGCCCGAGAGGCAGATACGCAGTATTTT	CASSPTSGRAREADTQYF
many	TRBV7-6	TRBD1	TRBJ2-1	TGTGCCAGCAGCTCGGTTACAGGGGATAGCTCCTACAATGAGCAGTTCTTC	CASSSVTGDSSYNEQFF
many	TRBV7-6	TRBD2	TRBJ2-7	TGTGCCAGCAGCCCTAGGACTAGCGGGAGTTCCTACGAGCAGTACTTC	CASSPRTSGSSYEQYF
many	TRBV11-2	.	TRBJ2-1	TGTGCCAGCAGCTTAGAGCGGGGACGGGGTGAGCAGTTCTTC	CASSLERGRGEQFF
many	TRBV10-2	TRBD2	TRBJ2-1	TGCGCCAGCAGTGGAGTACTAGCGGCCAACAATGAGCAGTTCTTC	CASSGVLAANNEQFF
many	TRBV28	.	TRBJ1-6	TGTGCCAGCACCATCGTAGGGGGAATTGGGTCACCCCTCCACTTT	CASTIVGGIGSPLHF
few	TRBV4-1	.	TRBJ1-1	TGCGCCACCTTCGGGAGGGGGAAGGGAGCTCAGAACACTGAAGCTTTCTTT	CATFGRGKGAQNTEAFF
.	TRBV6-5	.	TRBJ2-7	TGTGCCAGCAGTTACTCCTCAGGGAAGCAGTACTTC	CASSYSSGKQYF
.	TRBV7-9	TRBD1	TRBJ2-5	TGTGCCAGCAGCTCTGCAGACAGGGGGCGAAATGAGACCCAGTACTTC	CASSSADRGRNETQYF
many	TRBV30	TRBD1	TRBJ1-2	TGTGCCTGGAGTGCCGGGACAGGGCAAGGCTACACCTTC	CAWSAGTGQGYTF
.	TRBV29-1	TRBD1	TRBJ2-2	TGCAGCGTTCGACAGGGATCCTCTACGGACACCGGGGAGCTGTTTTTT	CSVRQGSSTDTGELFF
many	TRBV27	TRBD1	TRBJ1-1	TGTGCCAGCAGTTTAAGGGGGCAGAACACTGAAGCTTTCTTT	CASSLRGQNTEAFF
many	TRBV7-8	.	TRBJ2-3	TGTGCCAGCCACCCCAGGTTAGAAGACAGAAGAGGCACAGATACGCAGTATTTT	CASHPRLEDRRGTDTQYF
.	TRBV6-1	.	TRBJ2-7	TGTGCGCTTACCGCGGCAGGAGAGTACGAGCAGTACTTC	CALTAAGEYEQYF
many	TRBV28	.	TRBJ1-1	TGTGCCAGCAGTTCCACCGCGGACAGGAACACTGAAGCTTTCTTT	CASSSTADRNTEAFF
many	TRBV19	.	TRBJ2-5	TGTGCCAGTAGTATCAGTCGGCAGGGCCAAGAGACCCAGTACTTC	CASSISRQGQETQYF
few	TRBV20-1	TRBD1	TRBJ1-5	TGCAGTGCTGGGGACCGACAGGGGTGGCAGCCCCAGCATTTT	CSAGDRQGWQPQHF
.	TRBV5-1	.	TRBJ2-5	TGCGCCAGCACGAATAACCGGGACTTCCAAGAGACCCAGTACTTC	CASTNNRDFQETQYF
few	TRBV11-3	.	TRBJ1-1	TGTGCCAGCAGCCTAGCCGTATGGTCGATGGACACTGAAGCTTTCTTT	CASSLAVWSMDTEAFF
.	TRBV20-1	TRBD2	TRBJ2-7	TGCAGTGCTAGAGATGTAGGGACTAGCGGGAACTACGAGCAGTACTTC	CSARDVGTSGNYEQYF
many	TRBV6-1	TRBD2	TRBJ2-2	TGTGCCAGAGGAGGGGGACTAGGCACCGGGGAGCTGTTTTTT	CARGGGLGTGELFF
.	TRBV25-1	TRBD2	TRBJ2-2	TGTGCCAGCAGCCTAGCGGGAGATTTGTCCGGGGAGCTGTTTTTT	CASSLAGDLSGELFF
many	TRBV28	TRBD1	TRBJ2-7	TGTGCCAGCAGCCAGGACAGGGTCTACGAGCAGTACTTC	CASSQDRVYEQYF
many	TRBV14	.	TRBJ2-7	TGTGCCAGCAGCCAATGGCAGGGAATCTACGAGCAGTACTTC	CASSQWQGIYEQYF
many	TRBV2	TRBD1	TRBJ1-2	TGTGCCAGCAGTGTCACTACAGGGGCAGGCGGCTACACCTTC	CASSVTTGAGGYTF
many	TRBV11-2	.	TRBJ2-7	TGTGCCAGCAGCTTAGAGGCCGGTAGTGAGCAGTACTTC	CASSLEAGSEQYF
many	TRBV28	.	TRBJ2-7	TGTGCCAGCAGTTTAATCAGGGACTACGAGCAGTACTTC	CASSLIRDYEQYF